This T cell receptor (beta chain) originates from a study of T cells in Graves' hyperthyroidism and ophthalmopathy. Study-wide background: Peripheral blood collection took place at initial diagnosis, before any treatment.

The V gene lost 3 bases and the J gene lost 3 bases, with 13 bases spanning the gap. The CDR3 is made up of 14 amino acids. Germline V gene lookup returns CDR1 SQVTM and CDR2 ANQGSEA. Clinicians diagnosed patients from clinical symptoms, serum thyroxine and TRAb, thyroid ultrasound and orbital computed tomography. This clonotype was picked up many times. There were TCR beta CDR3 regions amplified from RNA transcripts. TCR CDR3 regions were first amplified by RT-PCR with HTBI primers. From the multiplex PCR reads, TCRdb called clonotypes with MiXCR, one entry per CDR3 protein. Of hundreds of thousands of distinct CDR3 sequences in the sample, about 13% were seen once.

The gene calls are TRBV29-1 and TRBJ2-3; D possibly corresponds to TRBD1 (6 bases). The clonotype originates from a young woman with Graves' hyperthyroidism. The material sequenced was blood. CDR3 sequence: CSVEKGQGTDTQYF. The DNA of the CDR3 is TGCAGCGTTGAGAAGGGGCAGGGGACAGATACGCAGTATTTT.